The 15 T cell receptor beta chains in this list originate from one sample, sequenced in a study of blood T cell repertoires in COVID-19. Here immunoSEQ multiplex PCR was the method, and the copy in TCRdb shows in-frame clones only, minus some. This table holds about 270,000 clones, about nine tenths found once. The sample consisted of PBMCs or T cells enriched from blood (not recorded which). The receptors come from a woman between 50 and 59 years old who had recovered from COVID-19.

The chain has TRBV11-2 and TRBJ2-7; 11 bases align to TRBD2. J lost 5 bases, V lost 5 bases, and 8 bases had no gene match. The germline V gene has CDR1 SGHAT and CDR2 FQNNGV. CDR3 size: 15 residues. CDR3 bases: TGTGCCAGCAGCCTCATAGCGGGAGGGCTCGACGAGCAGTACTTC. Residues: CASSLIAGGLDEQYF.

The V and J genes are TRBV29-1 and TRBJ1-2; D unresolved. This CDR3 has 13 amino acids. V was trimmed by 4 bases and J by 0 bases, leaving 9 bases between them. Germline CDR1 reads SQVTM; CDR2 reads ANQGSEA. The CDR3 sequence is CSVADRANYGYTF. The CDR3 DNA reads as TGCAGCGTTGCTGACCGGGCTAACTATGGCTACACCTTC.

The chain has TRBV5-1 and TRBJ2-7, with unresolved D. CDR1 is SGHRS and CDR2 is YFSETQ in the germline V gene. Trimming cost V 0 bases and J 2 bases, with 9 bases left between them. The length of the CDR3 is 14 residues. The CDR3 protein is CASSLVESPYEQYF. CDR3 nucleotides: TGCGCCAGCAGCTTGGTGGAGTCCCCCTACGAGCAGTACTTC.

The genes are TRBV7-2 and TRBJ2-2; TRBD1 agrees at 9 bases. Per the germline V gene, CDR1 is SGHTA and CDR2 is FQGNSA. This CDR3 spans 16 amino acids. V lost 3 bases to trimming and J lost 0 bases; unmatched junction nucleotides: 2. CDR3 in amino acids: CASSFRQGANTGELFF. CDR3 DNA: TGTGCCAGCAGCTTCAGACAGGGGGCGAACACCGGGGAGCTGTTTTTT.

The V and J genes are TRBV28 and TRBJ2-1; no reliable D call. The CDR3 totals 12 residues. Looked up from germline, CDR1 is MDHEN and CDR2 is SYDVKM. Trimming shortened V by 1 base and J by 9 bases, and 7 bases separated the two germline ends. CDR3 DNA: TGTGCCAGCAGTTTATCTCTTAGTGAGCAGTTCTTC. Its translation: CASSLSLSEQFF. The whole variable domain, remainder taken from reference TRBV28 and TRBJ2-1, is DVKVTQSSRYLVKRTGEKVFLECVQDMDHENMFWYRQDPGLGLRLIYFSYDVKMKEKGDIPEGYSVSREKKERFSLILESASTNQTSMYLCASSLSLSEQFFGPGTRLTVL.

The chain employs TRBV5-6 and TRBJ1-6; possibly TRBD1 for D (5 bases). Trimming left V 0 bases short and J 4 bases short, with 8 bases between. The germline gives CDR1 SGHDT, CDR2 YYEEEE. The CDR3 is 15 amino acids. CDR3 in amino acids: CASSLDRLYNSPLHF. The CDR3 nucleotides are TGTGCCAGCAGCTTGGACAGGCTTTATAATTCACCCCTCCACTTT.

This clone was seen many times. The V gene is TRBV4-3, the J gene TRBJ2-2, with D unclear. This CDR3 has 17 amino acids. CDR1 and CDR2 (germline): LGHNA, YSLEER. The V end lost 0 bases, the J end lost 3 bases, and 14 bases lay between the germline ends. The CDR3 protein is CASSQDRSTYYTGELFF. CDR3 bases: TGCGCCAGCAGCCAAGATCGCTCTACCTACTACACCGGGGAGCTGTTTTTT.

In nucleotides, the CDR3 is TGTGCCAGCACCCTCAAAACCAGGGACGAGCAGTACTTC. It codes for CASTLKTRDEQYF. The V call is TRBV5-6, the J call TRBJ2-7, with D perhaps matching TRBD1 (5 bases). The ends were cut back, 6 bases at V and 5 bases at J, with 15 bases in the middle. The germline V gene has CDR1 SGHDT and CDR2 YYEEEE. The CDR3 runs to 13 residues.

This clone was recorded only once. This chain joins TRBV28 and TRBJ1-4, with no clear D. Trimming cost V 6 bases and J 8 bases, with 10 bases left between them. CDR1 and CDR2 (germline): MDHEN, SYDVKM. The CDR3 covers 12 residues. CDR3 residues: CASSSPQEKLFF. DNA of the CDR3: TGTGCCAGCAGCTCCCCCCAGGAAAAACTGTTTTTT.

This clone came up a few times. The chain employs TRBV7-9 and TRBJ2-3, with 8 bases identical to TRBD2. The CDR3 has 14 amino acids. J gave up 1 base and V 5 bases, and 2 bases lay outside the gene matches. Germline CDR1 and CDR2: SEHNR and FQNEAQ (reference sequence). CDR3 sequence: CASSPAGGTDTQYF. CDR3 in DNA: TGTGCCAGCAGCCCAGCGGGAGGCACAGATACGCAGTATTTT.

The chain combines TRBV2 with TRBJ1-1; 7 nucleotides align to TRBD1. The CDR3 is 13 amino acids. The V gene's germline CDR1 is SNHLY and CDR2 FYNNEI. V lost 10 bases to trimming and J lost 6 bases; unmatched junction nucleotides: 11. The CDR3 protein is CAIRRQGLPEAFF. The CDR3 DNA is TGTGCCATACGGAGACAGGGTCTTCCTGAAGCTTTCTTT.

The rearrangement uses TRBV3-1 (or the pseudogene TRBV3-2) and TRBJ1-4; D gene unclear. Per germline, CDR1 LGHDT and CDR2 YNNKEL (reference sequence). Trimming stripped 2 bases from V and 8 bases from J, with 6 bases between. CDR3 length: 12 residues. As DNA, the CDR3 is TGTGCCAGCAGCCAACTAAAGGAAAAACTGTTTTTT. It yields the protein CASSQLKEKLFF.

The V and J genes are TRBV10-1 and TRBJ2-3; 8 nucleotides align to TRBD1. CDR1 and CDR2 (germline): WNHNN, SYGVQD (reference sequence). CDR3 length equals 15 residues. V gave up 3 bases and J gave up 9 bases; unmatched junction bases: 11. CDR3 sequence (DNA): TGCGCCAGCAGTGAACGGAGGGACAGGTCGGGCACGCAGTATTTT. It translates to CASSERRDRSGTQYF.

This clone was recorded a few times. CDR3 nucleotides: TGTGCCAGCAGCTATGACAGGCCGACCGGGGAGCTGTTTTTT. Protein product: CASSYDRPTGELFF. The V gene is TRBV7-2, the J gene TRBJ2-2; the D gene is possibly TRBD1 (6 bases). The CDR3 extends over 14 amino acids. Trimming took 4 bases from V and 5 from J, leaving 11 bases between them. Looked up from germline, CDR1 is SGHTA and CDR2 is FQGNSA.

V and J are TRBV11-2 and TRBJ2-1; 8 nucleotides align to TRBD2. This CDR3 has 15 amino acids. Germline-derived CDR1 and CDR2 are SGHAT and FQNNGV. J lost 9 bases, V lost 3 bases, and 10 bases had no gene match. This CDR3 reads CASSFSGLGAREQFF. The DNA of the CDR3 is TGTGCCAGCAGCTTTTCGGGACTAGGTGCACGTGAGCAGTTCTTC.